The rows below give T cell receptor beta chains drawn from one sample of a study of shared clonotypes between healthy human individuals. Produced via immunoSEQ multiplex PCR; TCRdb's table is partial and in-frame only. The sample shows roughly 2.2 million clones, 85% to 95% of them seen only once. The specimen sequenced was naive CD4+ T cells from PBMCs. The receptor set was obtained from a man aged 18 to 30 in good health. Some clones in this sample may be carry-over from other donors' samples. CDR3s include the opening cysteine and the closing phenylalanine or tryptophan. A D gene is named only where the DNA matches it firmly. Clone sizes are given selectively: once, few, many, or a class where the clone is expanded.

>-|-|TRBJ1-2|TRBV6-5
CASSGGRPSEGYTF
TGTGCCAGCAGTGGGGGGCGGCCTTCGGAGGGCTACACCTTC
>-|TRBD2|TRBJ2-3|TRBV7-2
CASGGGRWGDTQYF
TGTGCCAGCGGAGGCGGGAGGTGGGGAGATACGCAGTATTTT
>-|-|TRBJ2-7|TRBV2
CASRGNTGIDEQYF
TGTGCCAGCAGAGGCAATACAGGGATCGACGAGCAGTACTTC
>-|-|TRBJ2-1|TRBV7-6
CASSLLLNNEQFF
TGTGCCAGCAGCCTCCTGCTCAACAATGAGCAGTTCTTC
>few|-|TRBJ1-4|TRBV30
CAWSVLAGFNEKLFF
TGTGCCTGGAGTGTACTAGCGGGGTTCAATGAAAAACTGTTTTTT
>-|TRBD2|TRBJ2-3|TRBV5-6
CASATGSGRLNTQYF
TGTGCCAGCGCTACCGGTAGCGGGAGGCTTAATACGCAGTATTTT
>-|TRBD1|TRBJ1-2|TRBV5-1
CASRGQGRGDYGYTF
TGCGCCAGCAGAGGACAGGGGCGAGGGGACTATGGCTACACCTTC
>-|-|TRBJ2-6|TRBV6-5
CASNEGGSGANVLTF
TGTGCCAGTAACGAAGGGGGCTCTGGGGCCAACGTCCTGACTTTC
>-|TRBD2|TRBJ2-1|TRBV27
CASSRGTAGGDEQFF
TGTGCCAGCAGTCGGGGGACCGCGGGAGGGGATGAGCAGTTCTTC
>once|TRBD1|TRBJ2-3|TRBV5-4
CASSLGQVGDTQYF
TGTGCCAGCAGCCTTGGACAGGTCGGAGATACGCAGTATTTT
>-|-|TRBJ2-5|TRBV7-2
CASSLQQETQYF
TGTGCCAGCAGCTTACAGCAAGAGACCCAGTACTTC
>-|TRBD1|TRBJ2-7|TRBV19
CASSRRTGEYEQYF
TGTGCCAGTAGTCGCCGGACAGGGGAATACGAGCAGTACTTC
>-|TRBD1|TRBJ1-5|TRBV27
CASNDRGYGQPQHF
TGTGCCAGCAACGACAGGGGGTATGGTCAGCCCCAGCATTTT
>-|-|TRBJ1-2|TRBV6-1
CASILGGDNYGYTF
TGTGCCAGCATATTAGGGGGAGATAACTATGGCTACACCTTC
>-|-|TRBJ2-1|TRBV5-4
CASSLAGVYNEQFF
TGTGCCAGCAGCTTGGCGGGAGTTTACAATGAGCAGTTCTTC
>once|-|TRBJ2-1|TRBV7-9
CASSFLYRGDNEQFF
TGTGCCAGCAGCTTTTTATACCGTGGGGACAATGAGCAGTTCTTC
>-|-|TRBJ1-2|TRBV7-9
CASSLSRDQGGYTF
TGTGCCAGCAGCTTAAGCCGCGACCAGGGCGGCTACACCTTC
>-|TRBD1|TRBJ2-6|TRBV27
CASSPSRDRAGANVLTF
TGTGCCAGCAGTCCGTCCCGGGACAGGGCCGGGGCCAACGTCCTGACTTTC
>-|TRBD1|TRBJ2-3|TRBV14
CASSPLDRDTDTQYF
TGTGCCAGCAGCCCACTGGACAGGGACACAGATACGCAGTATTTT
>once|TRBD2|TRBJ2-7|TRBV5-1
CASSFTGTTTYEQYF
TGCGCCAGCAGTTTCACCGGGACTACCACCTACGAGCAGTACTTC
>-|TRBD1|TRBJ1-2|TRBV25-1
CASSYRGRGYGYTF
TGTGCCAGCAGTTACAGGGGGCGCGGGTATGGCTACACCTTC
>-|-|TRBJ1-1|TRBV7-3
CASSFTVNTEAFF
TGTGCCAGCAGCTTTACGGTGAACACTGAAGCTTTCTTT
>-|TRBD2|TRBJ2-1|TRBV5-1
CASSSTSGLNEQFF
TGCGCCAGCAGCTCCACTAGCGGGTTAAATGAGCAGTTCTTC
>-|TRBD2|TRBJ2-7|TRBV5-4
CASSLPMGLAGDEQYF
TGTGCCAGCAGCTTACCCATGGGACTAGCGGGAGACGAGCAGTACTTC
>-|-|TRBJ1-1|TRBV6-1
CASKGTLDAEAFF
TGTGCCAGCAAAGGGACACTAGATGCTGAAGCTTTCTTT
>-|TRBD1|TRBJ1-4|TRBV10-3
CAISEGTGQGWEKLFF
TGTGCCATCAGTGAGGGGACTGGACAGGGTTGGGAAAAACTGTTTTTT
>-|TRBD1|TRBJ2-7|TRBV5-1
CASRGDRVDEQYF
TGCGCCAGCAGGGGGGACAGGGTGGACGAGCAGTACTTC
>-|-|TRBJ1-2|TRBV27
CASSSLSAGDYGYTF
TGTGCCAGCAGTTCCCTGTCCGCAGGGGACTATGGCTACACCTTC
>few|TRBD1|TRBJ1-5|TRBV7-6
CASSSDREQPQHF
TGTGCCAGCAGCTCCGACAGGGAGCAGCCCCAGCATTTT
>-|-|TRBJ2-3|TRBV2
CASSWGTDTQYF
TGTGCCAGCTCTTGGGGCACAGATACGCAGTATTTT
>-|-|TRBJ2-2|TRBV7-2
CASSPHVVGTGELFF
TGTGCCAGCAGCCCCCACGTGGTGGGCACCGGGGAGCTGTTTTTT
>-|TRBD1|TRBJ1-5|TRBV27
CASSLKPRQGKGQHF
TGTGCCAGCAGTTTGAAACCCCGACAGGGGAAAGGACAGCATTTT
>once|-|TRBJ2-7|TRBV29-1
CSVRTQGGPYEQYF
TGCAGCGTTAGGACCCAAGGTGGTCCCTACGAGCAGTACTTC
>-|TRBD1|TRBJ2-6|TRBV18
CASSPTTGTASGANVLTF
TGTGCCAGCTCACCAACCACAGGGACAGCCTCTGGGGCCAACGTCCTGACTTTC
>-|-|TRBJ1-2|TRBV7-8
CASSLSVTDYGYTF
TGTGCCAGCAGCCTAAGTGTCACGGACTATGGCTACACCTTC
>once|TRBD1|TRBJ2-5|TRBV11-2
CASSSHYRGDQTQYF
TGTGCCAGCAGCTCACACTACAGGGGAGATCAGACCCAGTACTTC
>once|-|TRBJ2-5|TRBV7-2
CASSLTGRLGETQYF
TGTGCCAGCAGCCTCACAGGGAGGTTGGGGGAGACCCAGTACTTC
>-|-|TRBJ2-1|TRBV15
CATSRSPPDYNEQFF
TGTGCCACCAGCAGATCCCCTCCCGATTACAATGAGCAGTTCTTC
>once|-|TRBJ2-5|TRBV6-1
CASTPSLRETQYF
TGTGCCAGCACCCCTTCACTCCGGGAGACCCAGTACTTC
>once|TRBD2|TRBJ2-7|TRBV27
CASRISGGYEQYF
TGTGCCAGCAGGATCTCGGGGGGCTACGAGCAGTACTTC
>once|-|TRBJ2-7|TRBV28
CASRSDEQYF
TGTGCCAGCAGAAGTGACGAGCAGTACTTC
>few|-|TRBJ1-1|TRBV20-1
CSAREDLGAFF
TGCAGTGCTAGAGAAGACTTGGGAGCTTTCTTT
>-|-|TRBJ2-7|TRBV9
CASSPQGYEQYF
TGTGCCAGCAGCCCTCAGGGCTACGAGCAGTACTTC
>once|-|TRBJ1-4|TRBV2
CASSPGTKEKLFF
TGTGCCAGCAGCCCCGGGACCAAGGAAAAACTGTTTTTT
>-|-|TRBJ2-4|TRBV2
CASSVQGAKNIQYF
TGTGCCAGCAGTGTACAGGGAGCCAAAAACATTCAGTACTTC
>-|TRBD2|TRBJ2-3|TRBV9
CASSWTSGSPDTQYF
TGTGCCAGCAGCTGGACTAGCGGGAGCCCAGATACGCAGTATTTT
>-|TRBD2|TRBJ2-2|TRBV10-3
CAISESTSGTGELFF
TGTGCCATCAGTGAGTCAACTAGCGGCACCGGGGAGCTGTTTTTT
>few|-|TRBJ1-5|TRBV6-1
CASSEQRGQPQHF
TGTGCCAGCAGTGAACAGCGAGGTCAGCCCCAGCATTTT
>-|TRBD2|TRBJ2-5|TRBV28
CASSRLAGGYQETQYF
TGTGCCAGCAGCAGACTAGCGGGAGGATACCAAGAGACCCAGTACTTC
>-|TRBD1|TRBJ2-7|TRBV27
CASRSLRQGREQYF
TGTGCCAGCAGATCGCTAAGACAGGGTCGGGAGCAGTACTTC
>-|TRBD1|TRBJ2-6|TRBV6-1
CASSAGTGASGANVLTF
TGTGCCAGCAGTGCCGGGACAGGTGCATCTGGGGCCAACGTCCTGACTTTC
>-|TRBD2|TRBJ2-5|TRBV25-1
CASSDPGLAGGLETQYF
TGTGCCAGCAGTGACCCCGGACTAGCGGGAGGGTTAGAGACCCAGTACTTC
>-|TRBD1|TRBJ2-7|TRBV11-2
CASSFLGTEDYEQYF
TGTGCCAGCAGCTTTCTCGGGACAGAAGACTACGAGCAGTACTTC
>-|-|TRBJ2-7|TRBV11-1
CASSPDNGREQYF
TGTGCCAGCAGCCCAGACAACGGACGCGAGCAGTACTTC
>-|-|TRBJ2-5|TRBV4-2
CASSQGLGVRETQYF
TGTGCCAGCAGCCAAGGACTAGGGGTACGGGAGACCCAGTACTTC
>-|-|TRBJ1-4|TRBV5-1
CASSLHKSGDEKLFF
TGCGCCAGCAGCTTGCACAAGTCAGGGGATGAAAAACTGTTTTTT
>-|TRBD2|TRBJ2-1|TRBV6-5
CASRGREFYNEQFF
TGTGCCAGCAGAGGGCGGGAGTTCTACAATGAGCAGTTCTTC
>-|TRBD1|TRBJ2-7|TRBV11-2
CASRHGQGYEQYF
TGTGCCAGCAGACACGGACAGGGGTACGAGCAGTACTTC
>-|-|TRBJ2-5|TRBV29-1
CSVVEGWETQYF
TGCAGCGTTGTGGAAGGGTGGGAGACCCAGTACTTC